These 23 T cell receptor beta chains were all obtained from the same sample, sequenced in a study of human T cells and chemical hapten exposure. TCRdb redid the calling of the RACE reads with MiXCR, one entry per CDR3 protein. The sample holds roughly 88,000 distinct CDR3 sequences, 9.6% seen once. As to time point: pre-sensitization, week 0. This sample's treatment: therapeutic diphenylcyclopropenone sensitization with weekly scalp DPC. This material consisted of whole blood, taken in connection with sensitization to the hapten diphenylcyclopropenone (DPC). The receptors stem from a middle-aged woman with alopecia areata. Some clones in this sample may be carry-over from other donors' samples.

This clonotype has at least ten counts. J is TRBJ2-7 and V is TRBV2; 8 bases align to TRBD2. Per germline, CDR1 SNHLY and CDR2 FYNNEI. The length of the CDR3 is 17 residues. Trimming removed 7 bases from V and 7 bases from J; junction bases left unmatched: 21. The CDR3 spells CASIPREGVAGSYEQYF. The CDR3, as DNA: TGTGCCAGCATCCCCCGTGAAGGGGTAGCGGGGTCGTATGAGCAGTACTTC.

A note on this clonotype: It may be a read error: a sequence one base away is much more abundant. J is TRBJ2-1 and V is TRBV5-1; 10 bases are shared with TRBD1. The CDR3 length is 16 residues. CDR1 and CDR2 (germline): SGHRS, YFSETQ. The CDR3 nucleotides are TGCGCCAGCAGCCATCGGGACAGGGGATCCTACAATGAGCAGCTCTTC. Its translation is CASSHRDRGSYNEQLF.

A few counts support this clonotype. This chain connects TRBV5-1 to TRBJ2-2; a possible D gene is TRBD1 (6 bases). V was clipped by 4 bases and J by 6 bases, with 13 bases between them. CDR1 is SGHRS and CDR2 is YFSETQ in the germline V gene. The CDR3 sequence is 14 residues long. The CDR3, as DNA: TGCGCCAGCAGCCCAACAGGGTCGGCCGGGGAGCTGTTTTTT. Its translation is CASSPTGSAGELFF.

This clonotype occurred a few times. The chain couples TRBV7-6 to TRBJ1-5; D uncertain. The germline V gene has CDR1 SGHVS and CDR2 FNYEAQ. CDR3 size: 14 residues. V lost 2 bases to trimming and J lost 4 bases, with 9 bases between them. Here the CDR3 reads CASSLNRGNQPQHF. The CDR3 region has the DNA TGTGCCAGCAGCTTAAACCGGGGAAATCAGCCCCAGCATTTT.

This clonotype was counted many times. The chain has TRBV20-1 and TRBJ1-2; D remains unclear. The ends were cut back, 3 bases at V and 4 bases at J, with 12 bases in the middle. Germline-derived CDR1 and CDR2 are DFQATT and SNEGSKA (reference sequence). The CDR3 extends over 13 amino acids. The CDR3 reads CSASGFTVYGYTF. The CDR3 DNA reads TGCAGTGCTAGCGGGTTTACAGTCTATGGCTACACCTTC.

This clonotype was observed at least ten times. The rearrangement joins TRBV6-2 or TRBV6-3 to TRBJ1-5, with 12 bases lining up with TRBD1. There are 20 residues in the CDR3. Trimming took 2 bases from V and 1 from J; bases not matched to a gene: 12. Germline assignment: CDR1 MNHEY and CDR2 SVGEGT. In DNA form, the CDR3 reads TGTGCCAGCAGTTACATAAAAGGGACAGGGGGCGTACAGAGCAATCAGCCCCAGCATTTT. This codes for CASSYIKGTGGVQSNQPQHF.

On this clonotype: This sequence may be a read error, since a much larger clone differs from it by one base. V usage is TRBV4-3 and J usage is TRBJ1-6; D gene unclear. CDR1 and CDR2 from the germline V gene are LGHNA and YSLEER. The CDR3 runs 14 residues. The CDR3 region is CANSLDGGASPLHF. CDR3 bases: TGCGCCAACAGCCTTGATGGAGGTGCTTCACCCCTCCACTTT.

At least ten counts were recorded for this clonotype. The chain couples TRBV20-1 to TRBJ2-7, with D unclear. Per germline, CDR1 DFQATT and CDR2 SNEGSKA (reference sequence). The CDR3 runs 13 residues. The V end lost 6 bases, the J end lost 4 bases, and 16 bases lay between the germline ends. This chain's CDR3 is CSALPRVLYEQYF. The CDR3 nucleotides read TGCAGTGCCCTACCTAGGGTACTATACGAGCAGTACTTC.

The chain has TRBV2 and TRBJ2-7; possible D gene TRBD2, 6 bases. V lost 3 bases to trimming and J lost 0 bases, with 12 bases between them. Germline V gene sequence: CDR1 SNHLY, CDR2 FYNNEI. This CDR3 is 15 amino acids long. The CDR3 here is CASSEEGTTSYEQYF. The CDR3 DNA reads TGTGCCAGCAGTGAGGAGGGCACGACCTCCTACGAGCAGTACTTC. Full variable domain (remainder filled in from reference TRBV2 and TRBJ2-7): EPEVTQTPSHQVTQMGQEVILRCVPISNHLYFYWYRQILGQKVEFLVSFYNNEISEKSEIFDDQFSVERPDGSNFTLKIRSTKLEDSAMYFCASSEEGTTSYEQYFGPGTRLTVT.

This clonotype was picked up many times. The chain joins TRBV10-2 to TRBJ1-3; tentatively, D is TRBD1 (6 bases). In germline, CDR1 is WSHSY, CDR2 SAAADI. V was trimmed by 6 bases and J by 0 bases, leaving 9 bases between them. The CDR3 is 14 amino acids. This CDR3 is CASREGGSGNTIYF. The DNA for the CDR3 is TGCGCCAGCAGAGAGGGGGGCTCTGGAAACACCATATATTTT.

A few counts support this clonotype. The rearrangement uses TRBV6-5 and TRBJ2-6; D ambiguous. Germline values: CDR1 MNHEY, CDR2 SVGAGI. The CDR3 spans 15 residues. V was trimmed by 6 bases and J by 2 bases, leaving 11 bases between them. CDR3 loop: CASSTPTAGANVLTF. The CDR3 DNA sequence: TGTGCCAGCAGCACACCTACGGCTGGGGCCAACGTCCTGACTTTC.

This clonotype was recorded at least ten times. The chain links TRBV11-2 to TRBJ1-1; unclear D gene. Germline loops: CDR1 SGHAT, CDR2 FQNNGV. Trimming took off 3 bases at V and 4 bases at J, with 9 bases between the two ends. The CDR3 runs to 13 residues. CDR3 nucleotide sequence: TGTGCCAGCAGCTTGAGGGCATCCACTGAAGCTTTCTTT. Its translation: CASSLRASTEAFF.

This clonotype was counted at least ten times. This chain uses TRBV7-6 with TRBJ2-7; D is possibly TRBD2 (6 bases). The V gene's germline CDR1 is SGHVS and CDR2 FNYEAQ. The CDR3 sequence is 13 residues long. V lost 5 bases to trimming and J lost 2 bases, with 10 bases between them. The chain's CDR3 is CASSPGRAYEQYF. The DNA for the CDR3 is TGTGCCAGCAGCCCCGGGAGAGCCTACGAGCAGTACTTC.

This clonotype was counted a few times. The CDR3 spells CASSWGVSNQPQHF. CDR3 nucleotide sequence: TGTGCCAGTAGTTGGGGAGTGAGCAATCAGCCCCAGCATTTT. V and J are TRBV19 and TRBJ1-5, with D uncertain. This CDR3 is built from 14 residues. Germline loops: CDR1 LNHDA, CDR2 SQIVND (reference sequence). Trimming removed 5 bases at V and 1 base at J, with 9 bases between.

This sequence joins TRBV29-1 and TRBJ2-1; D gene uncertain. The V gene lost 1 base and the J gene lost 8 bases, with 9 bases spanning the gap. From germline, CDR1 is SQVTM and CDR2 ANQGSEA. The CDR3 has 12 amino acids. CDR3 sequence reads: CSVEARAHEQFF. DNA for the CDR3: TGCAGCGTTGAAGCTAGGGCCCATGAGCAGTTCTTC.

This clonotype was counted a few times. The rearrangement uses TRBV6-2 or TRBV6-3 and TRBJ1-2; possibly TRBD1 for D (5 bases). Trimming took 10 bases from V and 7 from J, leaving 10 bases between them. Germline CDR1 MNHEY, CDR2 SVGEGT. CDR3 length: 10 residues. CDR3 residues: CATKGPGYTF. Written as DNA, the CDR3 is TGTGCCACCAAGGGGCCTGGCTACACCTTC.

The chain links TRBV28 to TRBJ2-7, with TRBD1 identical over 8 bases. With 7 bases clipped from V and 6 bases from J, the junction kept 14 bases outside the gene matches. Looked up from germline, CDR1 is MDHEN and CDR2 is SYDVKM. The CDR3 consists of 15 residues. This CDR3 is CASTTTGTGLSEQYF. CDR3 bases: TGTGCCAGCACAACTACCGGGACAGGTCTGAGCGAGCAGTACTTC.

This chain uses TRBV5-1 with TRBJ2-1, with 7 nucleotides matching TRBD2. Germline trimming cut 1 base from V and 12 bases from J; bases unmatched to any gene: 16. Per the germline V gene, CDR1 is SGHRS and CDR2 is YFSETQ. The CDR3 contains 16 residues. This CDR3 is CASSLPNGGTSPGQFF. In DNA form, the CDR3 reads TGCGCCAGCAGCTTGCCTAACGGGGGGACCTCACCGGGGCAGTTCTTC. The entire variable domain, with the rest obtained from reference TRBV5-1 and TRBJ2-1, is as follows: KAGVTQTPRYLIKTRGQQVTLSCSPISGHRSVSWYQQTPGQGLQFLFEYFSETQRNKGNFPGRFSGRQFSNSRSEMNVSTLELGDSALYLCASSLPNGGTSPGQFFGPGTRLTVL.

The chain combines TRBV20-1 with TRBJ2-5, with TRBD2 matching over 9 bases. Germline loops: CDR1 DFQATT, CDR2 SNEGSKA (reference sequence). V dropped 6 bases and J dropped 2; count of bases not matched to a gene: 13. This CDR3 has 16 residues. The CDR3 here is CSAQTLASGTQETQYF. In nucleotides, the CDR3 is TGCAGTGCCCAGACCTTGGCTAGCGGGACTCAAGAGACCCAGTACTTC.

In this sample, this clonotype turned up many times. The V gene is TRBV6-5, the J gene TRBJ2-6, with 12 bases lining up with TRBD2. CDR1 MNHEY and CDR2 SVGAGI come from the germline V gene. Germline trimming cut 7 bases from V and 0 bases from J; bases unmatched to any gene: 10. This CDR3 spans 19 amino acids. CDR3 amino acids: CASTLLAGGYSSGANVLTF. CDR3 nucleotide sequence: TGTGCCAGCACCCTACTAGCGGGGGGCTACAGCTCTGGGGCCAACGTCCTGACTTTC.

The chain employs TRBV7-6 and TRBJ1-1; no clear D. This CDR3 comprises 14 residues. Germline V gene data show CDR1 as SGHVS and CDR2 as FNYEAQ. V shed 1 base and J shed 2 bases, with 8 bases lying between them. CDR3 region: CASSLGLENTEAFF. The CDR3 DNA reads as TGTGCCAGCAGCTTAGGGCTGGAAAACACTGAAGCTTTCTTT.

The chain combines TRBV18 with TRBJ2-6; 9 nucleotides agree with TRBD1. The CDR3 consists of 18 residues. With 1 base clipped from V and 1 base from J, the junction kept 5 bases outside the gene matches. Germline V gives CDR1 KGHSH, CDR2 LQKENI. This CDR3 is CASSPRTGALSGANVLTF. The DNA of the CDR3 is TGTGCCAGCTCACCACGGACAGGGGCGCTTTCTGGGGCCAACGTCCTGACTTTC.

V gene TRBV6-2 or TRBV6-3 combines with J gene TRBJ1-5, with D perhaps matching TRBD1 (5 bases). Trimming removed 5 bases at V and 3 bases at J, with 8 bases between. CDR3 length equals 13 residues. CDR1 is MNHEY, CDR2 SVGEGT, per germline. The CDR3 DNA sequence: TGTGCCAGCAGTGGGGGTTACAATCAGCCCCAGCATTTT. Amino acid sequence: CASSGGYNQPQHF.